A single sample is the source of the 4 T cell receptor beta chains below, sequenced in a study of T cell responses to AZD1222 COVID-19 vaccine. Sequencing was performed with immunoSEQ multiplex PCR; in TCRdb, only in-frame clones are kept and a portion is missing. The sample holds 130,000 to 150,000 clones, around 93% seen once. The material sequenced was peripheral blood, taken on day 0 of AZD1222 vaccination. The receptors were gathered from an adult in good health.

The chain is built from TRBV5-1 and TRBJ1-1; D unresolved. Trimming cost V 1 base and J 0 bases, with 13 bases left between them. The CDR3 sequence is 16 residues long. The germline gives CDR1 SGHRS, CDR2 YFSETQ. CDR3 sequence: CASSLTPGFMNTEAFF. The DNA of the CDR3 is TGCGCCAGCAGCTTGACGCCGGGGTTCATGAACACTGAAGCTTTCTTT.

The gene calls are TRBV5-1 and TRBJ2-5; D is possibly TRBD1 or TRBD2 (5 bases each). This CDR3 contains 13 residues. V shed 5 bases and J shed 5 bases, with 13 bases lying between them. CDR1 SGHRS and CDR2 YFSETQ come from the germline V gene. CDR3 bases: TGCGCCAGCAGTAGGACTCAGGGTGAGACCCAGTACTTC. It translates to CASSRTQGETQYF.

The chain combines TRBV19 with TRBJ1-4; 8 bases match TRBD1. Germline V gene sequence: CDR1 LNHDA, CDR2 SQIVND (reference sequence). This CDR3 is built from 15 residues. V dropped 5 bases and J dropped 5; count of bases not matched to a gene: 7. This CDR3 reads CASSLSGGVNEKLFF. CDR3 nucleotides: TGTGCCAGTAGTTTGTCAGGGGGCGTCAATGAAAAACTGTTTTTT.

V is TRBV5-1 and J is TRBJ2-3; D is unresolved. Germline V gene data show CDR1 as SGHRS and CDR2 as YFSETQ. The CDR3 runs to 13 residues. V shed 5 bases and J shed 11 bases, with 18 bases lying between them. Written as DNA, the CDR3 is TGCGCCAGCAGGACGAGAGAAGGAATGGTGCAGTATTTT. Encoded protein: CASRTREGMVQYF. The whole variable domain, filled in from reference TRBV5-1 and TRBJ2-3, reads KAGVTQTPRYLIKTRGQQVTLSCSPISGHRSVSWYQQTPGQGLQFLFEYFSETQRNKGNFPGRFSGRQFSNSRSEMNVSTLELGDSALYLCASRTREGMVQYFGPGTRLTVL.